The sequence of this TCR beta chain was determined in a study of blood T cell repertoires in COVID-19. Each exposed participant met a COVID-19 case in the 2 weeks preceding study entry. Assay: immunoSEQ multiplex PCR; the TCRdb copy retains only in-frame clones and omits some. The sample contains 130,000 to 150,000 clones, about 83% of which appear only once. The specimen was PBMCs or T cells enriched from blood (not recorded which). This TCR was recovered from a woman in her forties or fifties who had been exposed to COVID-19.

The CDR3 nucleotides are TGCAGTGCTAGTACTAGCGGGAGGACGAATGAGCAGTTCTTC. As protein: CSASTSGRTNEQFF. The chain is built from TRBV20-1 and TRBJ2-1; 12 nucleotides match TRBD2. The CDR3 is made up of 14 amino acids. V was pared by 3 bases and J by 7 bases, with 4 bases of the junction left unmatched. Germline values: CDR1 DFQATT, CDR2 SNEGSKA (reference sequence).